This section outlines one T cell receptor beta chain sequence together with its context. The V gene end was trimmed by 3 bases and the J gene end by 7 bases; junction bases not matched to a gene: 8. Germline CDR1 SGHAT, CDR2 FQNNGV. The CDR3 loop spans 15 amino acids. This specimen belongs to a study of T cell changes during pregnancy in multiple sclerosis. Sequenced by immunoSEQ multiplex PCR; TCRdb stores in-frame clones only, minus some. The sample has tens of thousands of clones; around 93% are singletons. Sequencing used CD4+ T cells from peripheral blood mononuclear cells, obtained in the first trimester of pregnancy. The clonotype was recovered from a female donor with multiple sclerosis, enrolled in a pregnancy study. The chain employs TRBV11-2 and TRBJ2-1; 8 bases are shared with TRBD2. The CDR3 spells CASSLNGGAQNEQFF. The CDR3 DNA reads TGTGCCAGCAGCTTGAACGGGGGGGCACAGAATGAGCAGTTCTTC. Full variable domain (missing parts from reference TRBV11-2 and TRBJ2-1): EAGVAQSPRYKIIEKRQSVAFWCNPISGHATLYWYQQILGQGPKLLIQFQNNGVVDDSQLPKDRFSAERLKGVDSTLKIQPAKLEDSAVYLCASSLNGGAQNEQFFGPGTRLTVL.